This passage covers 17 T cell receptor beta chains from one sample sequenced in a study of OX40 agonist ivuxolimab in advanced cancers. Clones were read by immunoSEQ multiplex PCR, and TCRdb kept only the in-frame ones, dropping some. Of tens of thousands of clones in the sample, 81% were seen once. The sample here was CD4+ or CD8+ T cells sorted from blood, taken in a trial of the OX40 agonist ivuxolimab. The source is an adult with an advanced solid tumor such as melanoma, head and neck, liver or kidney cancer.

The J gene is TRBJ1-4, the V gene TRBV5-4, with TRBD1 matching over 8 bases. Trimming cost V 3 bases and J 5 bases; bases outside gene matches: 6. The CDR3 runs 15 residues. Germline CDR1 reads SGHNT; CDR2 reads YYREEE (reference sequence). CDR3 loop: CASSWGRGRNEKLFF. CDR3 DNA: TGTGCCAGCAGCTGGGGCAGGGGGCGCAATGAAAAACTGTTTTTT.

Concerning this clone itself: One end of the junction varies from germline; a read error may be responsible. In the same sample, other DNA sequences code for this CDR3. This chain connects TRBV27 to TRBJ2-2; TRBD1 agrees at 8 bases. Per the germline V gene, CDR1 is MNHEY and CDR2 is SMNVEV (reference sequence). This CDR3 is 16 amino acids long. The CDR3: CASSLQGQANTGELFF. The CDR3 bases are TGTGCAAGCAGTTTGCAGGGACAGGCGAACACCGGGGAGCTGTTTTTT.

The V and J genes are TRBV6-5 and TRBJ1-2; no definite D call. The germline V and J ends were trimmed by 7 bases and 0 bases, with 9 bases remaining between them. This CDR3 is 13 amino acids long. CDR1 and CDR2 (germline): MNHEY, SVGAGI. DNA of the CDR3: TGTGCCAGCAAAGCGCCGACTAACTATGGCTACACCTTC. Residues: CASKAPTNYGYTF.

The V call is TRBV29-1, the J call TRBJ2-2; no clear D. V lost 1 base, J lost 1 base, and 13 bases lay in between. Germline loops: CDR1 SQVTM, CDR2 ANQGSEA. There are 16 residues in the CDR3. This chain's CDR3 is CSVEVGPGWNTGELFF. The CDR3 DNA reads TGCAGCGTTGAAGTTGGCCCTGGGTGGAACACCGGGGAGCTGTTTTTT.

The V gene is TRBV6-5, the J gene TRBJ2-7; no clear D gene. Germline CDR1 is MNHEY and CDR2 is SVGAGI. V was pared by 6 bases and J by 3 bases, with 18 bases between. This CDR3 spans 15 amino acids. Written as DNA, the CDR3 is TGTGCCAGCAGCGACCCCTTCTTGGCCCGCTACGAGCAGTACTTC. It translates to CASSDPFLARYEQYF.

The V call is TRBV5-5, the J call TRBJ2-1; tentative D call: TRBD2 (5 bases). The V and J ends lost 2 bases and 0 bases respectively, with 12 bases between them. Germline assignment: CDR1 SGHKS and CDR2 YYEKEE (reference sequence). The CDR3 consists of 16 residues. In DNA form, the CDR3 reads TGTGCCAGCAGCTTTAGCGCCCAGAGCTCCTACAATGAGCAGTTCTTC. As protein: CASSFSAQSSYNEQFF.

The CDR3 spells CASSFQGGRGEKLFF. The CDR3 DNA follows: TGTGCCAGCAGTTTCCAAGGGGGAAGGGGCGAAAAACTGTTTTTT. This rearrangement joins TRBV28 to TRBJ1-4; a possible D gene is TRBD1 (6 bases). This CDR3 is 15 amino acids long. V was trimmed by 3 bases and J by 8 bases, leaving 16 bases between them. Germline CDR1 MDHEN, CDR2 SYDVKM.

The rearrangement joins TRBV10-3 to TRBJ2-3; D is unresolved. Germline assignment: CDR1 ENHRY and CDR2 SYGVKD. The CDR3 loop spans 12 amino acids. Trimming took 7 bases from V and 2 from J, leaving 7 bases between them. The CDR3 DNA follows: TGTGCCATCATGGGAACCACAGATACGCAGTATTTT. Encoded protein: CAIMGTTDTQYF.

This clone was seen a single time. V is TRBV28 and J is TRBJ1-3; TRBD1 matches at 9 bases. Germline values: CDR1 MDHEN, CDR2 SYDVKM. V was clipped by 6 bases and J by 3 bases; unmatched bases: 12. The CDR3 covers 17 residues. CDR3 nucleotides: TGTGCCAGCAGACCCTCACAGGGGGCTCGGAGTGGAAACACCATATATTTT. Translating gives CASRPSQGARSGNTIYF.

This chain uses TRBV2 with TRBJ1-5; D gene uncertain. The germline V gene encodes CDR1 SNHLY and CDR2 FYNNEI. The CDR3 extends over 13 amino acids. V was clipped by 7 bases and J by 3 bases, with 10 bases between them. The CDR3 sequence: CASNREINQPQHF. Written as DNA, the CDR3 is TGTGCCAGCAATAGAGAAATCAATCAGCCCCAGCATTTT.

The genes are TRBV28 and TRBJ2-7; D call uncertain. CDR3 length: 13 amino acids. The V and J ends lost 7 bases and 0 bases respectively, with 10 bases between them. The germline V gene encodes CDR1 MDHEN and CDR2 SYDVKM. CDR3 nucleotides: TGTGCCAGCACTGGCGGTAGCTCCTACGAGCAGTACTTC. Translation gives CASTGGSSYEQYF.

The V call is TRBV6-1, the J call TRBJ1-2, with 7 bases lining up with TRBD1. Germline assignment: CDR1 MNHNS and CDR2 SASEGT. The V gene end was trimmed by 6 bases and the J gene end by 5 bases; junction bases not matched to a gene: 9. The CDR3 consists of 14 residues. The CDR3 region has the DNA TGTGCCAGCAGACGGACAGGAATCCCTTATGGCTACACCTTC. As protein: CASRRTGIPYGYTF.

This chain connects TRBV5-4 to TRBJ2-7; either TRBD1 or TRBD2 may fit D (5 bases each). Trimming stripped 3 bases from V and 2 bases from J, with 15 bases between. Germline V gene data show CDR1 as SGHNT and CDR2 as YYREEE (reference sequence). The CDR3 covers 15 residues. The CDR3 nucleotides are TGTGCCAGCAGCTCGCCGGGACGGCAAACCTACGAGCAGTACTTC. Its protein product is CASSSPGRQTYEQYF.

The CDR3 DNA reads as TGTGCCAGCAGCCAACCCGGGGGGGCGGGTGGCTACACCTTC. It encodes CASSQPGGAGGYTF. The V call is TRBV4-2, the J call TRBJ1-2, with a weak D call TRBD1 (6 bases). The V end was cut by 2 bases, the J end by 7 bases, with 14 bases between. CDR1 is LGHNA, CDR2 YNFKEQ, per germline. CDR3 length equals 14 residues.

The J gene is TRBJ2-7, the V gene TRBV6-5; 7 bases align to TRBD2. This CDR3 is 13 amino acids long. The V segment lost 8 bases and the J segment 6 bases; nucleotides outside the gene matches: 10. The germline V gene has CDR1 MNHEY and CDR2 SVGAGI. CDR3 residues: CASGGEGLVEQYF. The CDR3 coding sequence is TGTGCCAGCGGGGGGGAGGGGTTGGTCGAGCAGTACTTC.

The rearrangement uses TRBV6-4 and TRBJ2-1; 13 bases align to TRBD2. The CDR3 is 17 amino acids. Germline CDR1 is MRHNA and CDR2 is SNTAGT. Losses at the gene ends were 5 bases for V and 0 bases for J; bases not matched to a gene: 4. CDR3: CASSSRTSGSSYNEQFF. DNA for the CDR3: TGTGCCAGCAGTTCTCGGACTAGCGGGAGCTCCTACAATGAGCAGTTCTTC.

The genes are TRBV5-6 and TRBJ1-2; D is unresolved. V was pared by 1 base and J by 11 bases, with 9 bases between. This CDR3 contains 11 residues. Per the germline V gene, CDR1 is SGHDT and CDR2 is YYEEEE. The CDR3: CASSLNGLYTF. In nucleotides, the CDR3 is TGTGCCAGCAGCTTGAACGGTTTGTACACCTTC. The whole variable domain, filled in from reference TRBV5-6 and TRBJ1-2, reads DAGVTQSPTHLIKTRGQQVTLRCSPKSGHDTVSWYQQALGQGPQFIFQYYEEEERQRGNFPDRFSGHQFPNYSSELNVNALLLGDSALYLCASSLNGLYTFGSGTRLTVV.